A single sample gave rise to the 29 T cell receptor beta chains below, sequenced in a study of blood T cell repertoires in COVID-19. Profiling relied on immunoSEQ multiplex PCR, and the TCRdb table lists in-frame clones only, not all of them. The sample contains approximately 300,000 clones, 65% to 90% of which appear only once. The specimen was PBMCs or T cells enriched from blood (not recorded which). All receptors come from a woman younger than 30 who had recovered from COVID-19.

The chain carries TRBV12-3 or TRBV12-4 and TRBJ1-5; D uncertain. V was pared by 5 bases and J by 5 bases, with 10 bases between. The CDR3 extends over 13 amino acids. CDR3 coding DNA: TGTGCCAGCAGTAAACTCGCTGATCAGCCCCAGCATTTT. It yields the protein CASSKLADQPQHF.

This chain connects TRBV9 to TRBJ1-6; 7 positions match TRBD1. Germline V gene data show CDR1 as SGDLS and CDR2 as YYNGEE. Trimming cost V 4 bases and J 8 bases; bases outside gene matches: 9. There are 15 residues in the CDR3. The CDR3 region is CASSLTGQPHSPLHF. The CDR3 nucleotides are TGTGCCAGCAGCTTAACGGGACAGCCACATTCACCCCTCCACTTT.

The chain combines TRBV5-1 with TRBJ1-1; no clear D gene. With 0 bases removed from V and 6 bases from J, the gap between germline ends came to 30 bases. The CDR3 has 20 amino acids. Per the germline V gene, CDR1 is SGHRS and CDR2 is YFSETQ. The CDR3 protein is CASSLVPEIPPRLEVAEAFF. The CDR3 nucleotides read TGCGCCAGCAGCTTGGTTCCCGAGATACCCCCTCGACTTGAAGTCGCTGAAGCTTTCTTT.

The chain links TRBV3-1 (or the pseudogene TRBV3-2) to TRBJ2-3; 13 nucleotides align to TRBD2. Losses at the gene ends were 0 bases for V and 6 bases for J; bases not matched to a gene: 3. From germline, CDR1 is LGHDT and CDR2 YNNKEL (reference sequence). This CDR3 has 16 residues. The CDR3 protein is CASSQELAGGLDTQYF. CDR3 sequence (DNA): TGTGCCAGCAGCCAAGAACTAGCGGGGGGGCTTGATACGCAGTATTTT.

CDR3 in amino acids: CASSSTGSTEAFF. The CDR3 DNA reads TGTGCCAGCAGCTCCACAGGGTCCACTGAAGCTTTCTTT. This chain joins TRBV9 and TRBJ1-1, with D perhaps TRBD1 (6 bases). Germline lookup yields CDR1 SGDLS and CDR2 YYNGEE. The CDR3 extends over 13 amino acids. The V and J ends lost 4 bases and 4 bases respectively, with 11 bases between them.

The chain carries TRBV27 and TRBJ2-7, with 8 bases aligning to TRBD1. This CDR3 comprises 13 residues. The junction had 3 bases not matched to a gene; V was cut back by 5 bases and J by 3 bases. CDR1 and CDR2 (germline): MNHEY, SMNVEV (reference sequence). The CDR3 region is CASSPGTGYEQYF. The CDR3 DNA sequence: TGTGCCAGCAGTCCCGGGACAGGCTACGAGCAGTACTTC.

At least ten counts were recorded for this clone. The chain combines TRBV12-3 or TRBV12-4 with TRBJ2-7; 9 bases map to TRBD2. The CDR3 runs to 11 residues. V trimming: 5 bases; J trimming: 7 bases; junction bases outside the gene matches: 0. This chain's CDR3 is CASSAGGEQYF. As DNA, the CDR3 is TGTGCCAGCAGTGCGGGGGGGGAGCAGTACTTC.

The DNA of the CDR3 is TGTGCCAGCAGTACCAGGACAGGGACCGAAAAACTGTTTTTT. Amino acids: CASSTRTGTEKLFF. The chain combines TRBV27 with TRBJ1-4; 8 positions agree with TRBD1. Germline trimming cut 5 bases from V and 8 bases from J; bases unmatched to any gene: 7. Germline values: CDR1 MNHEY, CDR2 SMNVEV (reference sequence). The CDR3 is 14 amino acids.

The chain has TRBV21-1 and TRBJ1-5. TRBV21-1 is assigned pseudogene status. The CDR3 is made up of 18 amino acids. CDR3: CASSKLNRGQYSNQPQHF. CDR3 coding DNA: TGTGCCAGCAGCAAATTAAATAGAGGGCAGTATAGCAATCAGCCCCAGCATTTT.

This rearrangement joins TRBV3-1 (or the pseudogene TRBV3-2) to TRBJ2-4; 11 bases agree with TRBD2. Germline V gives CDR1 LGHDT, CDR2 YNNKEL (reference sequence). There are 18 residues in the CDR3. Trimming took 4 bases from V and 0 from J; bases not matched to a gene: 8. The chain's CDR3 is CASSPSRLAGLAKNIQYF. The CDR3, as DNA: TGTGCCAGCAGCCCCTCCCGACTAGCGGGGCTAGCCAAAAACATTCAGTACTTC.

This clone appeared a few times. The rearrangement joins TRBV4-2 to TRBJ2-1; 16 bases align to TRBD2. V shed 2 bases, J shed 0 bases, and the junction held 7 bases outside the gene matches. This CDR3 is 20 amino acids long. Looked up from germline, CDR1 is LGHNA and CDR2 is YNFKEQ. Written as DNA, the CDR3 is TGTGCCAGCAGCCAACAGGGACTAGCGGGGGGGATTAGCTCCTACAATGAGCAGTTCTTC. It specifies CASSQQGLAGGISSYNEQFF.

The V gene is TRBV30, the J gene TRBJ1-2, with D possibly being TRBD1 (6 bases). The CDR3 is 15 residues long. The germline V gene has CDR1 GTSNPN and CDR2 SVGIG (reference sequence). V was cut by 4 bases and J by 2 bases, with 17 bases left in between. The CDR3 coding sequence is TGTGCCTGGACCACCCGGGACACAACAAACTATGGCTACACCTTC. Residues: CAWTTRDTTNYGYTF. The entire variable domain, with the rest obtained from reference TRBV30 and TRBJ1-2, is as follows: SQTIHQWPATLVQPVGSPLSLECTVEGTSNPNLYWYRQAAGRGLQLLFYSVGIGQISSEVPQNLSASRPQDRQFILSSKKLLLSDSGFYLCAWTTRDTTNYGYTFGSGTRLTVV.

The chain uses TRBV29-1 and TRBJ2-7, with TRBD2 as a possible D gene (5 bases). V was shortened by 5 bases and J by 0 bases, with 11 bases between the two germline ends. CDR1 is SQVTM and CDR2 is ANQGSEA in the germline V gene. The CDR3 totals 13 residues. As DNA, the CDR3 is TGCAGCGTTAGAGTGGGAGCCTCCTACGAGCAGTACTTC. Its translation is CSVRVGASYEQYF.

This clone was seen only once. V usage is TRBV28 and J usage is TRBJ1-3; D not certain. Trimming left V 4 bases short and J 1 base short, with 5 bases between. There are 13 residues in the CDR3. The germline gives CDR1 MDHEN, CDR2 SYDVKM. The CDR3 DNA is TGTGCCAGCAGTTGGAGTTCTGGAAACACCATATATTTT. Translated: CASSWSSGNTIYF.

The genes are TRBV30 and TRBJ2-5; 9 bases align to TRBD2. The V and J ends lost 0 bases and 4 bases, in that order; junction bases with no gene match: 3. The CDR3 runs to 14 residues. CDR1 is GTSNPN and CDR2 is SVGIG in the germline V gene (reference sequence). CDR3 nucleotides: TGTGCCTGGAGTGTACTAGCGGGCGGAGAGACCCAGTACTTC. This gives the protein CAWSVLAGGETQYF.

The chain employs TRBV3-1 (or the pseudogene TRBV3-2) and TRBJ1-6, with no clear D. CDR1 LGHDT and CDR2 YNNKEL come from the germline V gene (reference sequence). CDR3 length equals 13 residues. Between the trimmed V and J ends, which lost 0 bases and 14 bases, there was a span of 11 bases. CDR3 protein: CASSQEITAALHF. CDR3 bases: TGTGCCAGCAGCCAAGAAATAACCGCGGCCCTCCACTTT.

The chain combines TRBV2 with TRBJ2-7; 9 positions agree with TRBD1. CDR1 and CDR2 from the germline V gene are SNHLY and FYNNEI. V shed 8 bases, J shed 9 bases, and the junction held 14 bases outside the gene matches. The CDR3 is 14 residues long. The DNA for the CDR3 is TGTGCCAGCGTGGACCGGACAGGGGAAAGGGCGCAGTACTTC. Its protein is CASVDRTGERAQYF.

The CDR3 region has the DNA TGCGCCAGCAGCTACTACAGGGGGGTAGCTTTCTTT. Its translation is CASSYYRGVAFF. The chain joins TRBV5-1 to TRBJ1-1, with TRBD1 matching 8 bases. CDR1 and CDR2 from the germline V gene are SGHRS and YFSETQ. V shed 3 bases and J 10 bases; nucleotides not matched to a gene: 5. The CDR3 has 12 amino acids.

The chain has TRBV4-1 and TRBJ2-1; D uncertain. V was pared by 2 bases and J by 7 bases, with 12 bases between. The CDR3 is 14 amino acids. Germline V CDR1 and CDR2: MGHRA, YSYEKL. The CDR3 is CASSQSVLRNEQFF. CDR3 nucleotide sequence: TGCGCCAGCAGCCAATCCGTCCTCCGGAATGAGCAGTTCTTC.

V gene TRBV10-1 combines with J gene TRBJ2-7; D is perhaps TRBD2 (6 bases). CDR1 and CDR2 from the germline V gene are WNHNN and SYGVQD (reference sequence). This CDR3 contains 14 residues. With 5 bases removed from V and 2 bases from J, the gap between germline ends came to 13 bases. CDR3 sequence (DNA): TGCGCCAGCAGTCCCGGGAGCAATGCCTACGAGCAGTACTTC. This translates into CASSPGSNAYEQYF.

The V gene is TRBV7-9, the J gene TRBJ1-2, with D unclear. Germline V gene data show CDR1 as SEHNR and CDR2 as FQNEAQ (reference sequence). The CDR3 is 12 residues long. Trimming pared 0 bases from V and 5 bases from J, leaving 4 bases between. Here the CDR3 DNA reads TGTGCCAGCAGCTTAGCTCAGTATGGCTACACCTTC. It codes for CASSLAQYGYTF. The variable domain in full, with the rest retrieved from reference TRBV7-9 and TRBJ1-2, is DTGVSQNPRHKITKRGQNVTFRCDPISEHNRLYWYRQTLGQGPEFLTYFQNEAQLEKSRLLSDRFSAERPKGSFSTLEIQRTEQGDSAMYLCASSLAQYGYTFGSGTRLTVV.

The chain couples TRBV28 to TRBJ1-6; D might be TRBD1 (5 bases). Between the trimmed V and J ends, which lost 7 bases and 2 bases, there was a span of 15 bases. The CDR3 has 16 residues. The germline CDR1 and CDR2 sequences are MDHEN and SYDVKM. CDR3 loop: CASISADRTYNSPLHF. The DNA of the CDR3 is TGTGCCAGCATTTCCGCCGACAGAACCTATAATTCACCCCTCCACTTT.

The V gene is TRBV7-9, the J gene TRBJ1-5, with no clear D. The CDR3 spans 13 residues. Trimming took off 1 base at V and 5 bases at J, with 6 bases between the two ends. Germline V gene lookup returns CDR1 SEHNR and CDR2 FQNEAQ (reference sequence). CDR3 bases: TGTGCCAGCAGCTTAGTGGCGGATCAGCCCCAGCATTTT. This translates into CASSLVADQPQHF.

V is TRBV15 and J is TRBJ1-1, with TRBD1 as a possible D gene (6 bases). This CDR3 is 15 amino acids long. Germline CDR1 and CDR2: LNHNV and YYDKDF (reference sequence). V lost 0 bases to trimming and J lost 1 base, with 9 bases between them. In nucleotides, the CDR3 is TGTGCCACCAGCAGAGAACAGGGCGCGAACACTGAAGCTTTCTTT. It yields the protein CATSREQGANTEAFF.

This chain links TRBV9 with TRBJ1-1; 8 positions agree with TRBD1. This CDR3 is built from 14 residues. CDR1 is SGDLS, CDR2 YYNGEE, per germline. The ends lost 3 bases at V and 2 bases at J; junction bases unmatched: 3. For the CDR3, the DNA is TGTGCCAGCAGCGGAGACAGGGGTAACACTGAAGCTTTCTTT. Its translation: CASSGDRGNTEAFF.

V is TRBV9 and J is TRBJ1-2; 9 nucleotides match TRBD1. Per the germline V gene, CDR1 is SGDLS and CDR2 is YYNGEE. The CDR3 spans 15 residues. With 3 bases clipped from V and 2 bases from J, the junction kept 5 bases outside the gene matches. DNA for the CDR3: TGTGCCAGCAGCGCCAGACAGGGGGGAAACTATGGCTACACCTTC. Encoded protein: CASSARQGGNYGYTF.

V and J are TRBV24-1 and TRBJ2-1, with 8 bases identical to TRBD2. J lost 2 bases, V lost 12 bases, and 8 bases had no gene match. CDR1 and CDR2 from the germline V gene are KGHDR and SFDVKD. The length of the CDR3 is 14 residues. The CDR3 loop reads CAVSGREAYNEQFF. The CDR3 DNA is TGTGCCGTCTCGGGGCGGGAGGCCTACAATGAGCAGTTCTTC.

The chain links TRBV11-2 to TRBJ2-3; D call uncertain. CDR1 and CDR2 from the germline V gene are SGHAT and FQNNGV. The CDR3 is 14 amino acids. Trimming stripped 6 bases from V and 1 base from J, with 11 bases between. The CDR3 loop is CASRLRLGTDTQYF. The CDR3 region has the DNA TGTGCCAGCAGACTACGCCTGGGCACAGATACGCAGTATTTT.

This rearrangement joins TRBV9 to TRBJ1-4; D is ambiguous. This CDR3 is 14 amino acids long. V dropped 3 bases and J dropped 7 bases, with 13 bases sitting between them. From germline, CDR1 is SGDLS and CDR2 YYNGEE. For the CDR3, the DNA is TGTGCCAGCAGCGAGACCGGGTCTAGTGAAAAACTGTTTTTT. It encodes CASSETGSSEKLFF.